The T cell receptor (beta chain) described here comes from a study of vaccination effects on CD4 cells after COVID-19 (dated by TCRdb to 2021 to 2024). A note on the overall study: Each participant got two doses of an mRNA SARS-CoV-2 vaccine, either BNT162b2 or mRNA-1273. SARS-CoV-2 spike-specific CD4+ TCR repertoires from before and after mRNA vaccination were compared in COVID-19 convalescent patients and in infection-naive vaccine recipients. Altogether, roughly 10 COVID-19 convalescent patients and a handful of SARS-CoV-2-naive healthy vaccine recipients made up the full study. Cultures from other donors in the study were sequenced using the Oncomine TCR Beta short-read assay on an Illumina iSeq 100. The full study reports these points: Only a small number of convalescent patients were included, and no early post-infection timepoints were available, which limited the study. In healthy vaccine recipients, vaccine-induced clones were almost all SARS-CoV-2 mono-reactive, with only 1 of 255 cross-reactive with common cold coronaviruses. At late post-vaccination timepoints, both infection-induced and vaccine-induced clones showed marked clonal contraction, consistent with waning T cell responses.

In the ViraFEST assay, PBMC were stimulated with viral peptide pools, and TCR sequencing was then used to find antigen-specific CD4+ T cell clonotypes based on their expansion. After around 10 days of culture, CD4+ T cells were isolated with the EasySep CD4+ T cell isolation kit. Negative nucleocapsid antibody results before and after vaccination confirmed that the healthy vaccine recipients had no prior SARS-CoV-2 infection. Each well held under 2.5 million PBMC cultured in IMDM containing around 5.1% human AB serum, 8.5 to 10 IU/ml IL-2 and gentamicin, along with 10 ug/ml peptides. Half of the culture medium was replaced with fresh IL-2-containing medium on days 3 and 7. Each peptide stimulation condition was cultured in triplicate wells unless otherwise noted. PBMC were separated from whole blood using Ficoll-Paque Plus gradient centrifugation and were then either cryopreserved at -140C or used fresh. The overlapping peptide pools covered the spike proteins of SARS-CoV-2 and of the common cold coronaviruses HCoV-NL63, HCoV-OC43 and HCoV-229E. Genomic DNA was extracted from cultured CD4+ T cells with the QIAamp micro DNA kit.

Libraries came from the immunoSEQ multiplex PCR assay. TCR beta CDR3 sequencing was performed on DNA from the cultured, isolated CD4+ T cells. As for the original processing: Non-productive TCR sequences were discarded, and reads were trimmed to the CDR3 region, with only CDR3s of 7 or more amino acids retained. The MANAFEST web app was used to identify antigen-specific clonotypes by comparing expansion in peptide wells with expansion in reference cultures. To be called positive, a clone needed expansion at FDR<0.05 compared with the reference and with all other wells, an odds ratio greater than 5, and a frequency greater than 0.1% in two replicate wells. Clonotypes significantly expanded in SARS-CoV-2 spike wells and in at least one common cold coronavirus spike condition were defined as cross-reactive. Using the stringdist R package, CDR3 similarity was measured by Levenshtein distance, and unrooted trees were constructed with ape in R 3.6.1. This is the immuneACCESS table as TCRdb keeps it, with only in-frame sequences that have V and J called. A part of the clones is gone; compared with another copy, unresolved V genes explain less than half, and the rest is unexplained. That table supplies the V and J calls and clone size; D and trimming were determined from the DNA. The sample records around 71,000 clones, approximately 72% of which are singletons. The ten largest make up about 4.1% of the sample.

In the case of this clone: What this receptor recognizes is not known. Base qualities were left out, and no much larger clone turns up one base away.

The CDR3 covers 15 residues, taking in both the cysteine and the phenylalanine. The retained sequence is limited to the CDR3, 45 bases, with the frame set at the first base. The junction shows trimming of 3 bases on V and 2 bases on J, plus 14 bases between the germline ends. CDR1 and CDR2, looked up from the germline V gene, are SGHRS and YFSETQ. The sequencing used CD4+ T cells from PBMCs cultured with HCoV-OC43 spike peptides, collected before COVID-19 vaccination. The sample's cell subset or site label is to be understood as: HCoV-OC43 spike overlapping peptide pool stimulation. This receptor chain uses TRBV5-1 and TRBJ2-5; TRBD2 is possibly the D segment (5 matching bases). The receptor was isolated from a human donor who received a COVID-19 vaccine. The CDR3 sequence is CASSSKGLDQETQYF. At the DNA level, the sequence is TGCGCCAGCAGCTCAAAAGGACTGGATCAAGAGACCCAGTACTTC.